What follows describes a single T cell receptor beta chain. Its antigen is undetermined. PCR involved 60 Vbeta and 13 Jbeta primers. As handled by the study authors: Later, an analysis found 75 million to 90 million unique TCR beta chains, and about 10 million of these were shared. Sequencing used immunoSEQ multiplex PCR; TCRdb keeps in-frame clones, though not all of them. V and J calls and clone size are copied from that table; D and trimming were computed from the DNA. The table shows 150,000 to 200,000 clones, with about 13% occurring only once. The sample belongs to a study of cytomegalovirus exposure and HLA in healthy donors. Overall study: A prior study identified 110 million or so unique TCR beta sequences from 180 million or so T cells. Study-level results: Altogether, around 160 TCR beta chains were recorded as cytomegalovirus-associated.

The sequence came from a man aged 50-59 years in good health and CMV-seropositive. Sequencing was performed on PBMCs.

As DNA, the CDR3 is TGCGCCAGCAGTCAGAAGAGGGGGAACGTACCCTCTGGAAACACCATATATTTT. It encodes CASSQKRGNVPSGNTIYF. This rearrangement joins TRBV23-1 to TRBJ1-3, with a possible D match to TRBD1 (6 bases). TRBV23-1 is placed among ORFs of uncertain function. The ends were cut back, 3 bases at V and 0 bases at J, with 18 bases in the middle. CDR3 length equals 18 residues.